A few counts support the clone carrying this TCR beta chain. V gave up 4 bases and J gave up 4 bases; unmatched junction bases: 8. The CDR3 extends over 14 amino acids. The germline V gene has CDR1 SGHRS and CDR2 YFSETQ. This sample was taken from a study of blood T cell repertoires in COVID-19. Study as a whole: There were acute and convalescent COVID-19 samples, and they came from the United States, Italy and Spain. PBMCs, B-cell-depleted T cells, or T cells were the source of the cDNA or gDNA that made up the material.

Source study methods: How many nucleated cells were present was estimated from reference gene primer amplification. TCRdb's table, derived via immunoSEQ multiplex PCR, lists solely in-frame clones and lacks some. That table is the source of V, J and clone size, and D and trimming were worked out from the DNA. The table has 60,000 to 65,000 clones, 79% seen once. The sequence derives from a woman older than 75 with active or convalescent COVID-19. Sequencing input: peripheral blood. This chain connects TRBV5-1 to TRBJ2-7; 7 positions agree with TRBD1. CDR3 residues: CASSKRTGDYEQYF. The DNA of the CDR3 is TGCGCCAGCAGCAAACGGACAGGAGATTACGAGCAGTACTTC.